The sequence of this T cell receptor (beta chain) was determined in a study of T-cell memory formation after mild COVID-19. CDR1 is MNHNY, CDR2 SVGAGI, per germline (reference sequence). This CDR3 is built from 12 residues. V was pared by 4 bases and J by 5 bases, with 9 bases between. With constant-segment primers, 5'RACE yielded cDNA libraries of TCR alpha and TCR beta that carried sample barcodes and UMIs. MiXCR, run by TCRdb on the 5' RACE reads, gives a single entry per CDR3 protein. The sample lists hundreds of thousands of distinct CDR3 sequences; 25% were seen once. The chain has TRBV6-6 and TRBJ2-7; D is undetermined. The sample consisted of PBMCs or a T cell subset sorted from them (not recorded which). The TCR comes from an adult woman who had mild COVID-19 (a few samples of this study predate the infection). Cell type and time point are not known. As DNA, the CDR3 is TGTGCCAGCAGTTCGGTTGGAAACGAGCAGTACTTC. Translating gives CASSSVGNEQYF.